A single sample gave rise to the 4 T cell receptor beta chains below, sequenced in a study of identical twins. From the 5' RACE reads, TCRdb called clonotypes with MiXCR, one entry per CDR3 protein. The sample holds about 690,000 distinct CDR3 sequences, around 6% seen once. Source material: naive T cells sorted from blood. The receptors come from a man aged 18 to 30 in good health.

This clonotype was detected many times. CDR3 sequence reads: CASSQEGQGAEGYTF. The CDR3 region has the DNA TGCGCCAGCAGCCAGGAAGGACAGGGGGCTGAGGGCTACACCTTC. V and J are TRBV4-3 and TRBJ1-2, with TRBD1 matching 11 bases. V lost 3 bases to trimming and J lost 8 bases; unmatched junction nucleotides: 8. Germline V CDR1 and CDR2: LGHNA, YSLEER. The CDR3 is 15 residues long.

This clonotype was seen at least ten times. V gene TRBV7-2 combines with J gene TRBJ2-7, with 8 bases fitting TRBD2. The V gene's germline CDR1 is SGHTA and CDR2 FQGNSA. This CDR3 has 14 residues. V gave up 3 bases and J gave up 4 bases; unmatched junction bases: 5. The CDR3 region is CASSLAGGVYEQYF. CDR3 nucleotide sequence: TGTGCCAGCAGCTTGGCGGGAGGTGTATACGAGCAGTACTTC.

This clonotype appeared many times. The CDR3 bases are TGTGCCAGCAGACCCAGACAGGGCGGAAACACCATATATTTT. Its protein product is CASRPRQGGNTIYF. The V call is TRBV12-3 or TRBV12-4, the J call TRBJ1-3; 7 bases match TRBD1. J gave up 4 bases and V 6 bases, and 6 bases lay outside the gene matches. The CDR3 totals 14 residues.

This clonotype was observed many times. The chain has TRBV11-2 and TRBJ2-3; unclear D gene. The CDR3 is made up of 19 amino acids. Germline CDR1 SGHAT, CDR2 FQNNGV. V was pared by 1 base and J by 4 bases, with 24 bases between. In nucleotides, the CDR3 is TGTGCCAGCAGCTTAGTGGGCTTGGGTTCGTGGAGCGTCCCAGATACGCAGTATTTT. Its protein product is CASSLVGLGSWSVPDTQYF.